A single sample is the source of the 6 T cell receptor beta chains below, sequenced in a study of long-term antiretroviral therapy in people with HIV. The run of the v3.0 immunoSEQ assay was at survey level. Here immunoSEQ multiplex PCR was the method, and the copy in TCRdb shows in-frame clones only, minus some. The sample contains around 29,000 clones, 80% of which appear only once. The source material was unsorted PBMCs, sampled 0.3 years after starting antiretroviral therapy. The receptors here all came from a man in his forties or fifties with HIV.

The V gene is TRBV11-2, the J gene TRBJ1-2; 8 bases are a match to TRBD1. The CDR3 is made up of 13 amino acids. Per the germline V gene, CDR1 is SGHAT and CDR2 is FQNNGV. J gave up 5 bases and V 5 bases, and 4 bases lay outside the gene matches. The CDR3 is CASSRDRQYGYTF. The CDR3 bases are TGTGCCAGCAGCCGGGACAGGCAATATGGCTACACCTTC.

The chain joins TRBV4-2 to TRBJ2-7; 10 bases are shared with TRBD2. The V segment lost 0 bases and the J segment 6 bases; nucleotides outside the gene matches: 8. The CDR3 contains 16 residues. Germline CDR1 reads LGHNA; CDR2 reads YNFKEQ. The CDR3 DNA is TGTGCCAGCAGCCAAGACGCGCTAGCGGGAGTAACCGAGCAGTACTTC. This translates into CASSQDALAGVTEQYF.

The chain carries TRBV30 and TRBJ2-7; possible D gene TRBD2, 5 bases. This CDR3 has 14 residues. Per the germline V gene, CDR1 is GTSNPN and CDR2 is SVGIG (reference sequence). The V end lost 3 bases, the J end lost 0 bases, and 12 bases lay between the germline ends. The CDR3 region is CAWSRQRISYEQYF. CDR3 sequence (DNA): TGTGCCTGGAGCCGCCAGCGGATCTCCTACGAGCAGTACTTC. Variable domain in full (rest from reference TRBV30 and TRBJ2-7): SQTIHQWPATLVQPVGSPLSLECTVEGTSNPNLYWYRQAAGRGLQLLFYSVGIGQISSEVPQNLSASRPQDRQFILSSKKLLLSDSGFYLCAWSRQRISYEQYFGPGTRLTVT.

Only one count was recorded for this clone. CDR3 region: CASSLAWGGGGVGYTF. CDR3 nucleotide sequence: TGTGCCAGCAGCTTGGCCTGGGGTGGAGGGGGCGTTGGCTACACCTTC. The V call is TRBV5-4, the J call TRBJ1-2; 7 nucleotides agree with TRBD1. The V gene end was trimmed by 0 bases and the J gene end by 7 bases; junction bases not matched to a gene: 12. Germline V gene sequence: CDR1 SGHNT, CDR2 YYREEE (reference sequence). The CDR3 covers 16 residues.

The chain has TRBV5-1 and TRBJ1-4, with D perhaps TRBD1 (5 bases). Trimming pared 1 base from V and 2 bases from J, leaving 12 bases between. This CDR3 spans 16 amino acids. Germline V gene lookup returns CDR1 SGHRS and CDR2 YFSETQ. As DNA, the CDR3 is TGCGCCAGCAGCTTGAGCGGGGCAGTTACTAATGAAAAACTGTTTTTT. It is translated as CASSLSGAVTNEKLFF.

This rearrangement joins TRBV4-3 to TRBJ1-3; D not certain. Trimming shortened V by 0 bases and J by 0 bases, and 9 bases separated the two germline ends. The CDR3 contains 16 residues. Germline assignment: CDR1 LGHNA and CDR2 YSLEER. The CDR3 protein is CASSQDPWYSGNTIYF. CDR3 bases: TGCGCCAGCAGCCAAGATCCGTGGTACTCTGGAAACACCATATATTTT.